The T cell receptor (beta chain) under discussion was sequenced for a study of blood T cell repertoires in COVID-19. The CDR3 has 12 amino acids. CDR1 is SGHVS and CDR2 is FNYEAQ in the germline V gene. The ends were cut back, 5 bases at V and 1 base at J, with 5 bases in the middle. Here immunoSEQ multiplex PCR was the method, and the copy in TCRdb shows in-frame clones only, minus some. Of 200,000 to 250,000 clones listed, about 83% are singletons. This chain links TRBV7-6 with TRBJ1-1, with D possibly matching TRBD1 (5 bases). The TCR sequence derives from a middle-aged woman who had recovered from COVID-19. The sequenced material came from PBMCs or T cells enriched from blood (not recorded which). The CDR3 DNA reads TGTGCCAGCAGCAGGGGGAACACTGAAGCTTTCTTT. Its translation: CASSRGNTEAFF.